These 20 T cell receptor beta chains originate from one sample sequenced in a study of human T cells and chemical hapten exposure. Time point meaning: patch test 1, 2 weeks after DPC sensitization. This sample's treatment: therapeutic diphenylcyclopropenone sensitization with weekly scalp DPC. Extraction yielded total RNA from whole blood (unfractionated). TCRdb re-derived calls from the RACE reads in MiXCR, one entry per CDR3 protein. This sample has around 57,000 distinct CDR3 sequences, with around 10% found just once. Sequencing was performed on whole blood, taken in connection with sensitization to the hapten diphenylcyclopropenone (DPC). These receptors originate from a woman aged 40 to 50 with alopecia areata. Some clones in this sample may be carry-over from other donors' samples.

This clonotype was counted ten times or more. This chain connects TRBV7-6 to TRBJ1-6, with a tentative D call TRBD1 (5 bases). The germline gives CDR1 SGHVS, CDR2 FNYEAQ. V lost 8 bases and J 0 bases, leaving 11 bases between the germline ends. This CDR3 comprises 15 residues. DNA of the CDR3: TGTGCCAGCCGGGACGGACACTCCTATAATTCACCCCTCCACTTT. This codes for CASRDGHSYNSPLHF.

V gene TRBV7-2 combines with J gene TRBJ1-2; 8 bases are a match to TRBD1. Trimming at V came to 4 bases and at J to 4 bases, leaving 8 bases not matched to a gene. Germline V gene data show CDR1 as SGHTA and CDR2 as FQGNSA. The CDR3 has 15 residues. CDR3 protein: CASSSSTGVSYGYTF. CDR3 bases: TGTGCCAGCAGCTCCTCGACAGGGGTGAGCTATGGCTACACCTTC.

The V gene is TRBV28, the J gene TRBJ2-3; no reliable D call. CDR1 is MDHEN, CDR2 SYDVKM, per germline. The CDR3 consists of 14 residues. The V and J ends lost 1 base and 0 bases respectively, with 5 bases between them. The CDR3 DNA is TGTGCCAGCAGTTTATTGTTGAGCACAGATACGCAGTATTTT. Its translation: CASSLLLSTDTQYF.

This clonotype was observed a handful of times. No conserved phenylalanine or tryptophan is present at the end of the CDR3, so a read error is the likely explanation. The limits of the CDR3 on the DNA are not certain, so only TCRdb's listed CDR3 is given. This chain connects TRBV7-8 to TRBJ2-1; the DNA was not compared with TRBD1, the D call given in the table. The CDR3 extends over 13 residues, inclusive of both ends. Looked up from germline, CDR1 is SGHVS and CDR2 is FQNEAQ. The CDR3 loop is CASSLERQGAGLY.

In this sample, this clonotype turned up a few times. V and J are TRBV5-1 and TRBJ1-1, with unresolved D. Trimming left V 2 bases short and J 0 bases short, with 26 bases between. The CDR3 runs to 20 residues. CDR1 is SGHRS and CDR2 is YFSETQ in the germline V gene. CDR3 coding DNA: TGCGCCAGCAGCTTAGGGTTCCTCCTCCTCTTTCCCCTACTGAACACTGAAGCTTTCTTT. Protein sequence: CASSLGFLLLFPLLNTEAFF. Supplemented by reference TRBV5-1 and TRBJ1-1, the full variable domain reads KAGVTQTPRYLIKTRGQQVTLSCSPISGHRSVSWYQQTPGQGLQFLFEYFSETQRNKGNFPGRFSGRQFSNSRSEMNVSTLELGDSALYLCASSLGFLLLFPLLNTEAFFGQGTRLTVV.

V and J are TRBV11-2 and TRBJ2-3; either TRBD1 or TRBD2 may supply D (5 bases each). Germline lookup yields CDR1 SGHAT and CDR2 FQNNGV. The V and J ends lost 5 bases and 5 bases respectively, with 14 bases between them. CDR3 length equals 14 residues. Written as DNA, the CDR3 is TGTGCCAGCAGCGCCCTAACGGGGCGAGATACGCAGTATTTT. Amino acid sequence: CASSALTGRDTQYF.

This clonotype occurred a few times. The chain couples TRBV7-3 to TRBJ2-5; 7 bases align to TRBD2. The V segment lost 5 bases and the J segment 4 bases; nucleotides outside the gene matches: 7. This CDR3 region has 14 residues. The germline V gene encodes CDR1 SGHTA and CDR2 FQGTGA. The CDR3 loop reads CASSNTGGGETQYF. The CDR3 nucleotides are TGTGCCAGCAGCAACACGGGGGGAGGAGAGACCCAGTACTTC.

The rearrangement uses TRBV7-2 and TRBJ2-1, with D unclear. The CDR3 is made up of 14 amino acids. From germline, CDR1 is SGHTA and CDR2 FQGNSA. The ends were cut back, 5 bases at V and 10 bases at J, with 18 bases in the middle. CDR3 nucleotides: TGTGCCAGCAGCCCCTTGACAATCCTATCGGAGCAGTTCTTC. It yields the protein CASSPLTILSEQFF.

This clonotype was picked up many times. The chain recombines TRBV10-2 with TRBJ2-7, with 13 bases matching TRBD2. This CDR3 has 13 residues. Losses at the gene ends were 10 bases for V and 9 bases for J; bases not matched to a gene: 9. Germline V gene lookup returns CDR1 WSHSY and CDR2 SAAADI. CDR3 in DNA: TGCGCCACTAAACTAGCGGGAGGGCCCGGGCAGTACTTC. This encodes CATKLAGGPGQYF.

This clonotype was counted ten times or more. The CDR3 DNA reads as TGTGCCAGCAGTTCCGGAGGCAATCAGCCCCAGCATTTT. It specifies CASSSGGNQPQHF. This rearrangement joins TRBV12-3 or TRBV12-4 to TRBJ1-5; unclear D gene. The V and J ends lost 4 bases and 2 bases respectively, with 6 bases between them. The CDR3 is made up of 13 amino acids.

This sequence joins TRBV18 and TRBJ1-5, with D tentatively TRBD1 (5 bases). Germline V CDR1 and CDR2: KGHSH, LQKENI. V shed 2 bases and J shed 7 bases, with 9 bases lying between them. This CDR3 comprises 13 residues. CDR3: CASSPWGDQPQHF. CDR3 coding DNA: TGTGCCAGCTCACCATGGGGGGACCAGCCCCAGCATTTT.

This clonotype was observed many times. The chain couples TRBV7-6 to TRBJ2-1; 7 bases fit TRBD2. This CDR3 has 15 amino acids. The junction had 6 bases not matched to a gene; V was cut back by 5 bases and J by 2 bases. Germline lookup yields CDR1 SGHVS and CDR2 FNYEAQ. The CDR3 sequence is CASSPSGTPYNEQFF. As DNA, the CDR3 is TGTGCCAGCAGCCCGAGCGGGACTCCCTACAATGAGCAGTTCTTC.

The chain combines TRBV3-1 with TRBJ2-7; D is unclear. Looked up from germline, CDR1 is LGHDT and CDR2 is YNNKEL (reference sequence). V shed 0 bases and J shed 6 bases, with 6 bases lying between them. There are 12 residues in the CDR3. For the CDR3, the DNA is TGTGCCAGCAGCCAAGATCAAGTCGAGCAGTACTTC. It specifies CASSQDQVEQYF.

At least ten counts were recorded for this clonotype. This chain uses TRBV18 with TRBJ1-4; TRBD1 might be the D (5 bases). V was pared by 2 bases and J by 7 bases, with 14 bases between. CDR1 KGHSH and CDR2 LQKENI come from the germline V gene. This CDR3 comprises 15 residues. The CDR3 is CASSPSRGMGEKLFF. The CDR3 nucleotides are TGTGCCAGCTCACCATCTCGGGGCATGGGTGAAAAACTGTTTTTT.

The V call is TRBV20-1, the J call TRBJ2-7; D not resolved. Germline values: CDR1 DFQATT, CDR2 SNEGSKA (reference sequence). This CDR3 region has 12 residues. V lost 6 bases and J 3 bases, leaving 12 bases between the germline ends. The CDR3 region has the DNA TGCAGTGCCCCCGAACCTTACTACGAGCAGTACTTC. Amino acid sequence: CSAPEPYYEQYF.

This clonotype was seen ten or more times. The V gene is TRBV6-6, the J gene TRBJ2-1, with 9 bases lining up with TRBD2. The CDR3 is 16 residues long. The germline CDR1 and CDR2 sequences are MNHNY and SVGAGI (reference sequence). Unmatched junction bases numbered 6, after V lost 6 bases and J lost 0 bases. CDR3 in DNA: TGTGCCAGCAGCCGGACTAGCGCTAGCTCCTACAATGAGCAGTTCTTC. This encodes CASSRTSASSYNEQFF.

This clonotype was seen a handful of times. CDR3: CASSLRGEIVDTQYF. As DNA, the CDR3 is TGTGCCAGCAGTTTAAGAGGGGAAATTGTAGATACGCAGTATTTT. The chain carries TRBV28 and TRBJ2-3; D could derive from TRBD1 or TRBD2 (5 bases each). Per germline, CDR1 MDHEN and CDR2 SYDVKM. CDR3 size: 15 residues. Trimming took off 2 bases at V and 5 bases at J, with 14 bases between the two ends.

This clonotype was seen repeatedly, ten times or more. This chain links TRBV7-6 with TRBJ1-1; TRBD1 might be the D (6 bases). The CDR3 covers 14 residues. Trimming left V 5 bases short and J 1 base short, with 11 bases between. Germline V gene data show CDR1 as SGHVS and CDR2 as FNYEAQ. The CDR3 bases are TGTGCCAGCAGCCCATGGACAGAGAACACTGAAGCTTTCTTT. It specifies CASSPWTENTEAFF. Together with reference TRBV7-6 and TRBJ1-1, the CDR3 gives the full variable domain: GAGVSQSPRYKVTKRGQDVALRCDPISGHVSLYWYRQALGQGPEFLTYFNYEAQQDKSGLPNDRFSAERPEGSISTLTIQRTEQRDSAMYRCASSPWTENTEAFFGQGTRLTVV.

The sample holds a few counts of this clonotype. The V gene is TRBV5-1, the J gene TRBJ1-6; no clear D gene. The germline V gene has CDR1 SGHRS and CDR2 YFSETQ. CDR3 size: 15 residues. Trimming left V 0 bases short and J 7 bases short, with 11 bases between. CDR3 DNA: TGCGCCAGCAGCTTGGAAGGGCCTCCAAATTCACCCCTCCACTTT. Translating it yields CASSLEGPPNSPLHF.

This clonotype came up many times. The chain has TRBV7-9 and TRBJ2-5; tentative D call: TRBD2 (6 bases). The V and J ends lost 5 bases and 0 bases respectively, with 13 bases between them. There are 15 residues in the CDR3. The germline CDR1 and CDR2 sequences are SEHNR and FQNEAQ (reference sequence). CDR3 DNA: TGTGCCAGCAGCCACCTCCGGGACTACCAAGAGACCCAGTACTTC. This sequence encodes CASSHLRDYQETQYF.